The rows below give T cell receptor beta chains drawn from one sample of a study of CD8+CD57+ T cells in acquired aplastic anemia. In TCRdb, the reads were re-called with MiXCR into one record per CDR3 protein. The table includes 180,000 or so distinct CDR3 sequences, less than 60% detected once. Sequencing input: sorted CD4+, CD8+, or CD8+CD57+ T cells (not recorded which) from PBMCs. The receptors were sampled from a human donor with aplastic anemia. Each CDR3 is given with its conserved first and last residue. D genes are given only for firm matches. Clone size is given for some rows only: seen once, a few or many times, or a class if the clone is expanded.

CDR3aa: CSAITGEETQYF
CDR3nt: TGCAGTGCTATTACAGGGGAAGAGACCCAGTACTTC
d_gene: TRBD1
j_gene: TRBJ2-5
v_gene: TRBV20-1
abundance: few

CDR3aa: CASTDRDYEQYF
CDR3nt: TGTGCCAGCACCGACAGGGATTACGAGCAGTACTTC
d_gene: TRBD1
j_gene: TRBJ2-7
v_gene: TRBV2
abundance: many

CDR3aa: CATSELLETDTQYF
CDR3nt: TGTGCCACCAGTGAGTTGTTAGAAACAGATACGCAGTATTTT
d_gene: NA
j_gene: TRBJ2-3
v_gene: TRBV24-1
abundance: NA

CDR3aa: CASSLAGQFHGYTF
CDR3nt: TGTGCCAGCAGCTTAGCGGGGCAGTTCCATGGCTACACCTTC
d_gene: NA
j_gene: TRBJ1-2
v_gene: TRBV7-9
abundance: many

CDR3aa: CASSQGVSNTEAFF
CDR3nt: TGTGCCAGCAGCCAAGGCGTTTCTAACACTGAAGCTTTCTTT
d_gene: NA
j_gene: TRBJ1-1
v_gene: TRBV3-1
abundance: many

CDR3aa: CASSLWSGPELFF
CDR3nt: TGTGCCAGCAGCTTATGGTCGGGACCGGAACTGTTTTTT
d_gene: NA
j_gene: TRBJ1-4
v_gene: TRBV7-2
abundance: NA

CDR3aa: CASSSWDRKDEKLFF
CDR3nt: TGCGCCAGCAGCTCCTGGGACAGGAAGGACGAAAAACTGTTTTTT
d_gene: TRBD1
j_gene: TRBJ1-4
v_gene: TRBV5-1
abundance: many

CDR3aa: CASSEGLGGQRSYEQYF
CDR3nt: TGTGCCAGCAGCGAGGGCCTAGGGGGGCAGAGATCCTACGAGCAGTACTTC
d_gene: NA
j_gene: TRBJ2-7
v_gene: TRBV9
abundance: NA

CDR3aa: CATSRDLKAGGLIYNEQFF
CDR3nt: TGTGCCACCAGCAGAGATTTAAAGGCAGGGGGTTTAATATACAATGAGCAGTTCTTC
d_gene: TRBD1
j_gene: TRBJ2-1
v_gene: TRBV15
abundance: many

CDR3aa: CSASGDSTDTQYF
CDR3nt: TGCAGTGCTAGCGGGGACAGCACAGATACGCAGTATTTT
d_gene: NA
j_gene: TRBJ2-3
v_gene: TRBV20-1
abundance: NA

CDR3aa: CATRTGRLYYEQYF
CDR3nt: TGTGCCACCAGAACGGGACGGCTGTACTACGAGCAGTACTTC
d_gene: NA
j_gene: TRBJ2-7
v_gene: TRBV24-1
abundance: NA

CDR3aa: CASSVLRQGDNQPQHF
CDR3nt: TGTGCCAGCAGTGTGCTGAGACAGGGTGACAATCAGCCCCAGCATTTT
d_gene: TRBD1
j_gene: TRBJ1-5
v_gene: TRBV27
abundance: NA

CDR3aa: CASSINKAEQYF
CDR3nt: TGTGCCAGTAGTATTAACAAGGCCGAGCAGTACTTC
d_gene: NA
j_gene: TRBJ2-7
v_gene: TRBV19
abundance: NA

CDR3aa: CASREDRGGNQPQHF
CDR3nt: TGTGCCAGCAGGGAGGACCGCGGGGGGAATCAGCCCCAGCATTTT
d_gene: NA
j_gene: TRBJ1-5
v_gene: TRBV2
abundance: many